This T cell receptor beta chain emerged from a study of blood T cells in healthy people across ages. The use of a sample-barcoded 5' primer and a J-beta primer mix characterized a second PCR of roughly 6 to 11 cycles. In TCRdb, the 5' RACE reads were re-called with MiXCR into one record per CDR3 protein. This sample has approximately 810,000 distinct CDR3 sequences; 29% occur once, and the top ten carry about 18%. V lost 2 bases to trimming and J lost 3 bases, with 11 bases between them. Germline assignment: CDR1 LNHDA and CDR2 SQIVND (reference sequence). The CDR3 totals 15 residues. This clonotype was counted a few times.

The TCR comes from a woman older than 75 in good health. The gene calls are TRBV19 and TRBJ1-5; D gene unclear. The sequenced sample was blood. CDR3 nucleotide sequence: TGTGCCAGTAGTATATTAAAACAGACCAATCAGCCCCAGCATTTT. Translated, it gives CASSILKQTNQPQHF.